This T cell receptor (beta chain) was documented in a study of OX40 agonist ivuxolimab in advanced cancers. Blood was sampled at baseline, cycle 4 day 1, and cycle 7 day 1. Sequencing was performed with immunoSEQ multiplex PCR; in TCRdb, only in-frame clones are kept and a portion is missing. The sample carries about 7,800 clones, around 73% recorded once. Study-wide results and limits: CD4+ and CD8+ blood T cells expanded clonally by week 6 at 0.1 to 3.0 mg/kg. Among the lowest peripheral clonal expansion occurred in 0.1-3.0 mg/kg partial responders. Antigen specificity of clonally expanded peripheral T cells was not established.

As to this clone: What it binds is not known.

CDR1 MGHRA and CDR2 YSYEKL come from the germline V gene. The CDR3 consists of 14 residues. The V end was cut by 3 bases, the J end by 3 bases, with 11 bases between. This chain connects TRBV4-1 to TRBJ1-1; no clear D gene. The sequence came from an adult with an advanced solid tumor such as melanoma, head and neck, liver or kidney cancer. The material sequenced was CD4+ or CD8+ T cells sorted from blood, taken in a trial of the OX40 agonist ivuxolimab. CDR3 nucleotide sequence: TGCGCCAGCAGCCAGAGGGTAGAGTACACTGAAGCTTTCTTT. Its protein is CASSQRVEYTEAFF.